The clone carrying this T cell receptor beta chain was recorded only once. Its specificity is unknown. This record belongs to a study of CD8 T cells in Susac syndrome. For the study at large: Blood was drawn from patients with Susac syndrome. At that point, they were therapy-naive, on corticosteroids, or on intravenous immunoglobulin alone. Study-wide findings and caveats: An acknowledgment was made by the study that its TCR sequencing and HLA analysis involved relatively few individuals. The authors found no clonal expansion in Susac syndrome CD4+ T cell repertoires.

The CDR3 is 15 amino acids. The V end lost 2 bases, the J end lost 3 bases, and 11 bases lay between the germline ends. Negative isolation was used for CD8+ and CD4+ T cells, and FACS enrichment was applied to TEMRA cells. Reverse transcription used about 0.45 to 1 ug RNA and random hexamers. Using its own MiXCR run on the immunoSEQ multiplex PCR reads, TCRdb lists one record per CDR3 protein. Counted here are hundreds of thousands of distinct CDR3 sequences, 95% to 97% occurring once; the ten biggest clones make up approximately 0.1%. The TCR originated in a human donor with Susac syndrome. The chain links TRBV23-1 to TRBJ1-5; no clear D gene. TRBV23-1 is known as an ORF, though its function is uncertain. The sample comprised CD4+ T cells from PBMCs. The DNA of the CDR3 is TGCGCCAGCAGTCAAGAGGCCAGGAACAATCAGCCCCAGCATTTT. Amino acid sequence: CASSQEARNNQPQHF.